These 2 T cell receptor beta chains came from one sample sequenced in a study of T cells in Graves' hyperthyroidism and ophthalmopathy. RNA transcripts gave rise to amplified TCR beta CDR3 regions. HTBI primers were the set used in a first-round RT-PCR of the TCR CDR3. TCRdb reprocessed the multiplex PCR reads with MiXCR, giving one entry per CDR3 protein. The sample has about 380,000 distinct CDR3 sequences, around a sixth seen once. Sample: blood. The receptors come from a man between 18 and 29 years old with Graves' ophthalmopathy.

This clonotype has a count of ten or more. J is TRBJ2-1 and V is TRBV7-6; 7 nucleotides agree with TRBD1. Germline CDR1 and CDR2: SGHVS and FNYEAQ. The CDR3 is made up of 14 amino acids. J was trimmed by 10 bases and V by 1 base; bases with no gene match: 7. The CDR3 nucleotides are TGTGCCAGCAGCTTAGAACAGGGGATGTACGAGCAGTTCTTC. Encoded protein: CASSLEQGMYEQFF.

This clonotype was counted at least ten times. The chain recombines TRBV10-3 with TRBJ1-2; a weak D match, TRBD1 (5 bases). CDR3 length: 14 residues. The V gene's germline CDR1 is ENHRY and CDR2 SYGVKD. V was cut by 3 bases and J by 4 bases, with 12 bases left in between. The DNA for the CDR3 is TGTGCCATCAGTGATGACAGCTCGGGCTATGGCTACACCTTC. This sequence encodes CAISDDSSGYGYTF.